This T cell receptor (beta chain) was captured in a study of T cell responses to AZD1222 COVID-19 vaccine. A note on this clone: Antigen unknown.

The repertoire was sequenced with immunoSEQ multiplex PCR; TCRdb's copy has only in-frame clones and lacks some. The profile shows more than 75,000 clones, about 90% of them singletons. Study-wide results and caveats: It was only after the peak T cell response that any repertoires were sampled. Just six AZD1222 recipients were seropositive at baseline.

The CDR3 is 17 amino acids. Trimming at V came to 3 bases and at J to 5 bases, leaving 10 bases not matched to a gene. Germline V gene data show CDR1 as WSHSY and CDR2 as SAAADI. This receptor was taken from an adult in good health. V is TRBV10-2 and J is TRBJ2-5, with 12 bases fitting TRBD2. The sequencing here drew on peripheral blood, taken on day 0 of AZD1222 vaccination. The CDR3 DNA reads as TGCGCCAGCAGTGATCGGCTAGCGGGAGGGCCACGGGAGACCCAGTACTTC. Amino acid sequence: CASSDRLAGGPRETQYF.